This paragraph reports one T cell receptor (beta chain). Antigen specificity is unknown. CDR3 length: 14 residues. V shed 9 bases, J shed 7 bases, and the junction held 10 bases outside the gene matches. CDR1 and CDR2 (germline): LNHDA, SQIVND (reference sequence). The data derive from a study of siplizumab effects on memory and regulatory T cells. In each sample, roughly 97,000 TCR templates were assayed. TCRdb's copy holds only in-frame clones and misses some; the assay was immunoSEQ multiplex PCR. The sample has some 120,000 clones; roughly 94% are singletons. The study's findings and limits: The apparent diversity of naive T cells exceeded that of memory cells, and naive T cells seemed to make a major contribution to the alloresponse. Only a minor fraction of alloreactive clones mapped to unstimulated subsets. The authors could not assign a naive or memory phenotype to roughly 80-96% of proliferating CD4+ or CD8+ clones.

Sequenced: non-Treg CD4+ T cells sorted from blood. The chain links TRBV19 to TRBJ2-2; the match to TRBD1 covers 8 bases. This TCR was sampled from a human donor in good health. CDR3 coding DNA: TGTGCCAGCACCCAGGGGGCGGAGGGCGGGGAGCTGTTTTTT. It codes for CASTQGAEGGELFF.